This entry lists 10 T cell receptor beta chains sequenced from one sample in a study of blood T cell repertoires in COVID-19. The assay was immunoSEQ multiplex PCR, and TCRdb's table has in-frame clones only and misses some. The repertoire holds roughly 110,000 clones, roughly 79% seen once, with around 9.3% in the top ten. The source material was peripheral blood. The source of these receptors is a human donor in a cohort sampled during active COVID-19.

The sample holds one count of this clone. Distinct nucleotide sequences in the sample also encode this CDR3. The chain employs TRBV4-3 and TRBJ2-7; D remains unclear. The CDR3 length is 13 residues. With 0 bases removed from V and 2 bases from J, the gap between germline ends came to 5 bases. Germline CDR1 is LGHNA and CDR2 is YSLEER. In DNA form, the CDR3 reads TGCGCCAGCAGCCAAGATAGAGCCTACGAGCAGTACTTC. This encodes CASSQDRAYEQYF.

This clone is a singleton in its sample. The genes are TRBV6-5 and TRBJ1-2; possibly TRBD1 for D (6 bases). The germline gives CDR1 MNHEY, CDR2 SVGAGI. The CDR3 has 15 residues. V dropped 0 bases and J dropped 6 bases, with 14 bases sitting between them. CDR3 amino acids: CASSYSKTGSNGYTF. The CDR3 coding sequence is TGTGCCAGCAGTTACTCGAAAACAGGGTCGAATGGCTACACCTTC.

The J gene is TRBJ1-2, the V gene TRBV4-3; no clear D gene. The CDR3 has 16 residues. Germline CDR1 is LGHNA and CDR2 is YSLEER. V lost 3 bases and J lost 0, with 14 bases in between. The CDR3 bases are TGCGCCAGCAGCCATCTCCCGATGTCAGCTAACTATGGCTACACCTTC. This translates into CASSHLPMSANYGYTF.

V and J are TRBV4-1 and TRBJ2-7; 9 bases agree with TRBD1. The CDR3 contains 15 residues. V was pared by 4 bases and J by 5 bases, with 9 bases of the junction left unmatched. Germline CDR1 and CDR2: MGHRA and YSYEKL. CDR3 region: CASSPVQGAMDEQYF. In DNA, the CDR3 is TGCGCCAGCAGCCCTGTACAGGGGGCGATGGACGAGCAGTACTTC.

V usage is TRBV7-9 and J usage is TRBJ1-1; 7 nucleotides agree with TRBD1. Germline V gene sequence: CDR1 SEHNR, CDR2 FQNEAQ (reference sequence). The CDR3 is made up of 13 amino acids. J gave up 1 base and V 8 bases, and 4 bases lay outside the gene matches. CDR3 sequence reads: CASRDSQNTEAFF. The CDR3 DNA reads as TGTGCCAGCCGGGACAGTCAGAACACTGAAGCTTTCTTT.

CDR3 sequence: CAWSFGGTGTRYGYTF. CDR3 nucleotides: TGTGCCTGGAGTTTCGGGGGGACAGGGACTCGGTATGGCTACACCTTC. The J gene is TRBJ1-2, the V gene TRBV30; 9 nucleotides match TRBD1. Germline values: CDR1 GTSNPN, CDR2 SVGIG (reference sequence). The CDR3 is made up of 16 amino acids. The junction had 12 bases not matched to a gene; V was cut back by 2 bases and J by 5 bases. The complete variable domain, with remaining parts taken from reference TRBV30 and TRBJ1-2, reads SQTIHQWPATLVQPVGSPLSLECTVEGTSNPNLYWYRQAAGRGLQLLFYSVGIGQISSEVPQNLSASRPQDRQFILSSKKLLLSDSGFYLCAWSFGGTGTRYGYTFGSGTRLTVV.

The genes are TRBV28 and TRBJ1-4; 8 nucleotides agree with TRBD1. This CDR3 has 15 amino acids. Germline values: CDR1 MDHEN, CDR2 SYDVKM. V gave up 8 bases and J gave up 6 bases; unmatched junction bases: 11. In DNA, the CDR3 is TGTGCCAGCCAGGGGGCTAACAGGGCGGATGAAAAACTGTTTTTT. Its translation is CASQGANRADEKLFF.

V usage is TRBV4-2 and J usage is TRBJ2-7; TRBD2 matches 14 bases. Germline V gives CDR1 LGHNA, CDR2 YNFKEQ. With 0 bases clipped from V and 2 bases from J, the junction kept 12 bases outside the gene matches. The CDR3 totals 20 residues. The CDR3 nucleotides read TGTGCCAGCAGCCAAGATGCGGCGAAGGGACTAGCGGGAGTCACCTACGAGCAGTACTTC. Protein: CASSQDAAKGLAGVTYEQYF.

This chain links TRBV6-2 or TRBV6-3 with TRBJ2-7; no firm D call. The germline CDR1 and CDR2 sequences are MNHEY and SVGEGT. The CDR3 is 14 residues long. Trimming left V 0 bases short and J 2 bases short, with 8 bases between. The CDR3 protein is CASSYSLLTYEQYF. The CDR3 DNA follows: TGTGCCAGCAGTTACTCTTTACTTACCTACGAGCAGTACTTC.

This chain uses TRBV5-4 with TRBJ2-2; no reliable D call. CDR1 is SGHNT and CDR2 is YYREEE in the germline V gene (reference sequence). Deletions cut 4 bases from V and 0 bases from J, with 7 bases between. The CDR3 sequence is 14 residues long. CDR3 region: CASSAYTNTGELFF. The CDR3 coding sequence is TGTGCCAGCAGCGCTTACACGAACACCGGGGAGCTGTTTTTT.